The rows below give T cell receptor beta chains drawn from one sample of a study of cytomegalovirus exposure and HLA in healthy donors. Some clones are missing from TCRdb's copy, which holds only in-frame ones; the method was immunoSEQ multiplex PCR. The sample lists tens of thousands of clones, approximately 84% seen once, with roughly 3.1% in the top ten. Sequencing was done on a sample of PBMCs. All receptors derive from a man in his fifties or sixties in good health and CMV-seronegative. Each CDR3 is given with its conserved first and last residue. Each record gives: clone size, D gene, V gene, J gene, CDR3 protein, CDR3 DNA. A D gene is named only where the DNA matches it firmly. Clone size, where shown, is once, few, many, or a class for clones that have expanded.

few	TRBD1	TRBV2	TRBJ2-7	CASTIKGTGVEQYF	TGTGCCAGCACCATAAAGGGGACAGGGGTCGAGCAGTACTTC
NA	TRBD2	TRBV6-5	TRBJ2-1	CASTPLAGGYNEQFF	TGTGCCAGCACCCCACTAGCGGGGGGGTACAATGAGCAGTTCTTC
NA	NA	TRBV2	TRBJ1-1	CASSVQGLIAEAFF	TGTGCCAGCAGTGTTCAGGGGTTAATTGCTGAAGCTTTCTTT
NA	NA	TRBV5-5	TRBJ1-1	CASSLVWQANTEAFF	TGTGCCAGCAGCTTGGTGTGGCAGGCTAACACTGAAGCTTTCTTT
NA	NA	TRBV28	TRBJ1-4	CASSLDTLEKLFF	TGTGCCAGCAGTTTGGACACTCTTGAAAAACTGTTTTTT
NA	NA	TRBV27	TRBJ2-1	CASSLLGPIGYNEQFF	TGTGCCAGCAGTTTATTGGGCCCAATCGGCTACAATGAGCAGTTCTTC
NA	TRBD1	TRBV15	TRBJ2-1	CATRTGTGVSYNEQFF	TGTGCCACCAGGACCGGGACAGGGGTTTCCTACAATGAGCAGTTCTTC
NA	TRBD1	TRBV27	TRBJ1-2	CASSFHRTGEGYTF	TGTGCCAGCAGTTTCCACCGGACAGGGGAAGGCTACACCTTC
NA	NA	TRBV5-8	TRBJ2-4	CASSLDTLAKNIQYF	TGTGCCAGCAGCTTGGACACATTAGCCAAAAACATTCAGTACTTC
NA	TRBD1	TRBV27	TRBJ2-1	CASIVTGGNEQFF	TGTGCCAGCATAGTGACAGGGGGCAATGAGCAGTTCTTC
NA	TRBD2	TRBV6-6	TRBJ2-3	CASRLPGLATDTQYF	TGTGCCAGCAGGCTTCCGGGACTAGCGACAGATACGCAGTATTTT
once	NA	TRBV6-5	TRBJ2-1	CASSYSIPSVNEQFF	TGTGCCAGCAGTTACTCGATCCCCAGCGTCAATGAGCAGTTCTTC
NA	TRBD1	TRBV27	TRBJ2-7	CASSLFPDRGYEQYF	TGTGCCAGCAGTTTATTCCCGGACAGGGGCTACGAGCAGTACTTC
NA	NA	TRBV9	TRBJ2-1	CASSVGQALDEQFF	TGTGCCAGCAGCGTAGGACAGGCACTTGATGAGCAGTTCTTC
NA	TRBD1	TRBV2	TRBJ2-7	CASQGQTNSYEQYF	TGTGCCAGCCAGGGACAGACGAACTCCTACGAGCAGTACTTC
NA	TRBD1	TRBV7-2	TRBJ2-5	CASSLGRGRQTQYF	TGTGCCAGCAGCTTAGGCAGGGGGCGTCAGACCCAGTACTTC
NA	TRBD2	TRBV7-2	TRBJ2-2	CASSHWASGTNTGELFF	TGTGCCAGCAGCCACTGGGCTAGCGGGACGAACACCGGGGAGCTGTTTTTT
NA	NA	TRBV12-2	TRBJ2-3	CASRLPGLAGGLPDTQYF	TGTGCAAGTCGCTTACCCGGACTAGCGGGGGGCCTTCCAGATACGCAGTATTTT
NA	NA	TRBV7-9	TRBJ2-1	CASSPPGVTYNEQFF	TGTGCCAGCAGCCCGCCGGGGGTCACCTACAATGAGCAGTTCTTC
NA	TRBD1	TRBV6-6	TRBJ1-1	CASSFGQGATEAFF	TGTGCCAGCAGCTTCGGACAGGGGGCAACTGAAGCTTTCTTT
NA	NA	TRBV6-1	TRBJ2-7	CASSDFAVASEQYF	TGTGCCAGCAGTGATTTCGCCGTTGCGAGCGAGCAGTACTTC
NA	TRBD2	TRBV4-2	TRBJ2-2	CASSQGPRGANTGELFF	TGTGCCAGCAGCCAAGGTCCGCGGGGGGCGAACACCGGGGAGCTGTTTTTT